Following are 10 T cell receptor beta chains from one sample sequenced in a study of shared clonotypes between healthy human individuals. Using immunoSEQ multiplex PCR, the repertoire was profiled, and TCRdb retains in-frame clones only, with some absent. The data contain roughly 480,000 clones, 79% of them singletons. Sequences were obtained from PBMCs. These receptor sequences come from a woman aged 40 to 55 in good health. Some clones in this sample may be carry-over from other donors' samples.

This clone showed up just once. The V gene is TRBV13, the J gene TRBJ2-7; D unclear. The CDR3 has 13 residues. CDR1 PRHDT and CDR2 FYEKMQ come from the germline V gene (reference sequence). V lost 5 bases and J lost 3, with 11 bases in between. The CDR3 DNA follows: TGTGCCAGCAGCGCAACCACCGGCTACGAGCAGTACTTC. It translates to CASSATTGYEQYF. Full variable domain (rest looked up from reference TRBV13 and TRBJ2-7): AAGVIQSPRHLIKEKRETATLKCYPIPRHDTVYWYQQGPGQDPQFLISFYEKMQSDKGSIPDRFSAQQFSDYHSELNMSSLELGDSALYFCASSATTGYEQYFGPGTRLTVT.

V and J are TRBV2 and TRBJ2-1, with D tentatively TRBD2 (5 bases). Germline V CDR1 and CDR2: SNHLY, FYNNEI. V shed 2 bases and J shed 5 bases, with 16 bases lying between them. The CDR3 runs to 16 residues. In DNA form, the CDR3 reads TGTGCCAGCAGTGAATATAGCGTACGGTTGAACAATGAGCAGTTCTTC. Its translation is CASSEYSVRLNNEQFF.

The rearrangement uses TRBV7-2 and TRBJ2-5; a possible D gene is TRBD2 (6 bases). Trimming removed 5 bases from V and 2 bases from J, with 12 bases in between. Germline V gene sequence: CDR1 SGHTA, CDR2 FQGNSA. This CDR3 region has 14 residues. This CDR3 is CASSRRGGQETQYF. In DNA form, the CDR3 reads TGTGCCAGCAGCCGGCGAGGAGGGCAAGAGACCCAGTACTTC.

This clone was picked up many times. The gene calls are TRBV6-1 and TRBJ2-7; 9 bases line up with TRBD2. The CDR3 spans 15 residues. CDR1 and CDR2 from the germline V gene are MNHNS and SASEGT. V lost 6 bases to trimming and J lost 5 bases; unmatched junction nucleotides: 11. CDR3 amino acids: CASSGLSGSSDEQYF. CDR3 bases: TGTGCCAGCAGCGGTCTTAGCGGGAGTTCTGACGAGCAGTACTTC.

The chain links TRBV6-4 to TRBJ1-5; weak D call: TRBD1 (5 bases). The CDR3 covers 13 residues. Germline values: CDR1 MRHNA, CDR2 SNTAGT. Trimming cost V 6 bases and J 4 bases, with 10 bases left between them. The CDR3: CASSSTENQPQHF. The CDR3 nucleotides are TGTGCCAGCAGCTCGACAGAGAATCAGCCCCAGCATTTT.

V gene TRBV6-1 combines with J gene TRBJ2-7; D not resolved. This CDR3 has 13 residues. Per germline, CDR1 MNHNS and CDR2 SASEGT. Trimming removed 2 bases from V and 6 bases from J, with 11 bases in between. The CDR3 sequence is CASSEYGQSEQYF. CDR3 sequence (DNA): TGTGCCAGCAGTGAATATGGCCAGAGCGAGCAGTACTTC.

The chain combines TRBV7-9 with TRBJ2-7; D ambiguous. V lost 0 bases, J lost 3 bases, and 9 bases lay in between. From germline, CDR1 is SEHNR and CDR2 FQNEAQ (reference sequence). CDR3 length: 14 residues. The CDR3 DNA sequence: TGTGCCAGCAGCTTAGCCCCCCTAAGCTACGAGCAGTACTTC. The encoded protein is CASSLAPLSYEQYF.

CDR3 protein: CAWADVKKLFF. In DNA, the CDR3 is TGTGCCTGGGCAGACGTGAAAAAACTGTTTTTT. This rearrangement joins TRBV30 to TRBJ1-4; D is ambiguous. Germline loops: CDR1 GTSNPN, CDR2 SVGIG (reference sequence). V gave up 5 bases and J gave up 9 bases, with 10 bases separating them. This CDR3 contains 11 residues.

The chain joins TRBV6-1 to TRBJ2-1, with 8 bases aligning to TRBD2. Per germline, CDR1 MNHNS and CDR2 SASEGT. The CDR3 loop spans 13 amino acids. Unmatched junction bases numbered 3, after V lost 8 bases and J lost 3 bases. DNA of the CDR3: TGTGCCAGCCCGCGGGGGGACTACAATGAGCAGTTCTTC. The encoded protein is CASPRGDYNEQFF.

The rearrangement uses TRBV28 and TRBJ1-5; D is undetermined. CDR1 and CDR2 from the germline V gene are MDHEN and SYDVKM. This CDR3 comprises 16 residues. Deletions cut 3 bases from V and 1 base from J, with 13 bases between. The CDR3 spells CASSLRGMLSNQPQHF. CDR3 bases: TGTGCCAGCAGTTTGCGTGGAATGCTGAGCAATCAGCCCCAGCATTTT.